Listed here are 10 T cell receptor beta chains from one sample, sequenced in a study of blood T cell repertoires in COVID-19. The data were produced by immunoSEQ multiplex PCR, yet TCRdb's version contains in-frame clones alone and is incomplete. This sample has over 55,000 clones, with roughly nine tenths found just once. Sequenced material: peripheral blood. The receptors originated from a woman of 80 years or more with COVID-19, enrolled during active disease.

The rearrangement links TRBV2 to TRBJ2-1; D gene unclear. Germline CDR1 and CDR2: SNHLY and FYNNEI. V dropped 6 bases and J dropped 0 bases, with 9 bases sitting between them. The CDR3 spans 14 residues. CDR3 amino acids: CASRQISSYNEQFF. DNA for the CDR3: TGTGCCAGCAGGCAAATTAGCTCCTACAATGAGCAGTTCTTC.

V and J are TRBV5-6 and TRBJ1-2, with D hard to call. Germline V gene sequence: CDR1 SGHDT, CDR2 YYEEEE. V gave up 0 bases and J gave up 5 bases, with 8 bases separating them. The CDR3 spans 13 residues. CDR3 residues: CASSLGVAYGYTF. The CDR3, as DNA: TGTGCCAGCAGCTTGGGGGTAGCATATGGCTACACCTTC.

This chain links TRBV18 with TRBJ2-6, with TRBD1 matching 9 bases. CDR3 length: 20 amino acids. The J segment lost 3 bases and the V segment lost 3 bases, leaving 15 bases of the junction unmatched. Germline-derived CDR1 and CDR2 are KGHSH and LQKENI. CDR3 region: CASSPLQGAYDISGANVLTF. CDR3 sequence (DNA): TGTGCCAGCTCACCGTTACAGGGGGCGTACGATATTAGTGGGGCCAACGTCCTGACTTTC.

The chain recombines TRBV18 with TRBJ1-2, with D perhaps TRBD1 (5 bases). Per germline, CDR1 KGHSH and CDR2 LQKENI. V lost 1 base, J lost 3 bases, and 6 bases lay in between. This CDR3 comprises 13 residues. The CDR3 is CASSPLGDYGYTF. The CDR3 DNA sequence: TGTGCCAGCTCACCACTAGGGGACTATGGCTACACCTTC.

The chain combines TRBV6-5 with TRBJ2-7; 7 bases align to TRBD1. V trimming: 0 bases; J trimming: 1 base; junction bases outside the gene matches: 3. The germline CDR1 and CDR2 sequences are MNHEY and SVGAGI. This CDR3 is built from 15 residues. CDR3 nucleotide sequence: TGTGCCAGCAGTTACTCGTGGGACAGATCCTACGAGCAGTACTTC. This encodes CASSYSWDRSYEQYF.

There are a few counts of this clone. V and J are TRBV19 and TRBJ1-1; 8 nucleotides agree with TRBD1. The CDR3 loop spans 14 amino acids. In germline, CDR1 is LNHDA, CDR2 SQIVND (reference sequence). The trim removed 4 bases at V and 4 bases at J, leaving 5 bases unmatched. CDR3 DNA: TGTGCCAGTAGTACTAATACAGGGGGCACTGAAGCTTTCTTT. Its translation is CASSTNTGGTEAFF.

This clone has only one observation. The rearrangement links TRBV3-1 (or the pseudogene TRBV3-2) to TRBJ2-5; TRBD1 matches 7 bases. Germline-derived CDR1 and CDR2 are LGHDT and YNNKEL (reference sequence). The J segment lost 0 bases and the V segment lost 2 bases, leaving 6 bases of the junction unmatched. The CDR3 totals 16 residues. The CDR3 region has the DNA TGTGCCAGCAGCCAAAGGACAGGTCGTTACCAAGAGACCCAGTACTTC. It is translated as CASSQRTGRYQETQYF.

This clone was seen a single time. The CDR3 sequence: CASSQVTGSYGYTF. CDR3 coding DNA: TGTGCCAGCAGCCAAGTTACAGGAAGCTATGGCTACACCTTC. This chain links TRBV3-1 (or the pseudogene TRBV3-2) with TRBJ1-2; possibly TRBD1 for D (5 bases). Trimming shortened V by 1 base and J by 4 bases, and 10 bases separated the two germline ends. This CDR3 contains 14 residues. Looked up from germline, CDR1 is LGHDT and CDR2 is YNNKEL (reference sequence).

This chain connects TRBV4-2 to TRBJ1-4; 8 nucleotides match TRBD1. The CDR3 covers 14 residues. V lost 6 bases to trimming and J lost 5 bases; unmatched junction nucleotides: 5. Germline V gene data show CDR1 as LGHNA and CDR2 as YNFKEQ. CDR3 DNA sequence: TGTGCCAGCAGACCAGGGGGCGTGAATGAAAAACTGTTTTTT. Its translation is CASRPGGVNEKLFF.

This rearrangement joins TRBV7-8 to TRBJ2-1; 8 bases are a match to TRBD2. The CDR3 sequence is 15 residues long. CDR1 and CDR2 (germline): SGHVS, FQNEAQ. J was trimmed by 7 bases and V by 2 bases; bases with no gene match: 7. The CDR3: CASSLRSGGWNEQFF. The CDR3 coding sequence is TGTGCCAGCAGCTTAAGGAGCGGGGGCTGGAATGAGCAGTTCTTC.